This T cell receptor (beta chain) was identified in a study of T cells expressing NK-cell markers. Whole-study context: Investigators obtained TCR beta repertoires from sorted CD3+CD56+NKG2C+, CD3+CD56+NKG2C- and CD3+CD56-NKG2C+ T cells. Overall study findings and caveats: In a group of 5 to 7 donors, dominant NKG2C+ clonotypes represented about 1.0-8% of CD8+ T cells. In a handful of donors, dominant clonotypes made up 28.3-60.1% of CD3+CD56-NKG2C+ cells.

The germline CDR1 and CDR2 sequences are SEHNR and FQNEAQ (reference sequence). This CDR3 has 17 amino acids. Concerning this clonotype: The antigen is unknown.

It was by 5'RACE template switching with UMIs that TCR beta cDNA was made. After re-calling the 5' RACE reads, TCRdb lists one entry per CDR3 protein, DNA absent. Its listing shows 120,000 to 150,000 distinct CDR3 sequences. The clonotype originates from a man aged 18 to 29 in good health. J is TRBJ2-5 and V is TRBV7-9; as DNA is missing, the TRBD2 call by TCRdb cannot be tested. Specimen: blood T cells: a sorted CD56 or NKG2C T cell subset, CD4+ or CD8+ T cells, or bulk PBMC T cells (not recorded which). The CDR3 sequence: CASSGRGVAGPQETQYF.